The 17 T cell receptor beta chains below come from one sample, sequenced in a study of cytomegalovirus exposure and HLA in healthy donors. PCR primers comprised 60 Vbeta and 13 Jbeta primers. Using immunoSEQ multiplex PCR, the repertoire was profiled, and TCRdb retains in-frame clones only, with some absent. The table records 130,000 to 150,000 clones, under 85% of them present only once. The sequenced material came from PBMCs. The receptors were sampled from a woman between 40 and 55 years old in good health and CMV-seropositive.

Turning to this clone: Its ends do not fully match the called genes, so a read error is possible. This chain joins TRBV6-1 and TRBJ1-6, with D possibly matching TRBD1 (5 bases). Germline assignment: CDR1 MNHNS and CDR2 SASEGT. The CDR3 loop spans 13 amino acids. The CDR3, as DNA: TGTGCCGGCAGTGGGGGAGTCAATTCACCCCTCCACTTT. Residues: CAGSGGVNSPLHF.

This chain connects TRBV6-5 to TRBJ1-1; no definite D call. CDR3 length equals 13 residues. Germline CDR1 reads MNHEY; CDR2 reads SVGAGI. With 6 bases removed from V and 4 bases from J, the gap between germline ends came to 12 bases. The CDR3 bases are TGTGCCAGCAGAGAGGACGGGGTCACTGAAGCTTTCTTT. This gives the protein CASREDGVTEAFF.

The J gene is TRBJ2-7, the V gene TRBV18; 9 bases match TRBD1. The CDR3 spans 17 residues. Germline-derived CDR1 and CDR2 are KGHSH and LQKENI. After removal of 3 bases from V and 5 bases from J, the junction contained 14 bases not matched to a gene. This chain's CDR3 is CASSPHIWDRVINEQYF. The CDR3 DNA sequence: TGTGCCAGCTCACCCCATATCTGGGACAGGGTGATTAACGAGCAGTACTTC.

The chain carries TRBV30 and TRBJ2-7; 8 bases are shared with TRBD1. Losses at the gene ends were 4 bases for V and 5 bases for J; bases not matched to a gene: 4. The germline gives CDR1 GTSNPN, CDR2 SVGIG (reference sequence). The CDR3 totals 12 residues. The CDR3 DNA sequence: TGTGCCTGGACCACGACAGGGGACGAGCAGTACTTC. Encoded protein: CAWTTTGDEQYF.

This clone was counted a few times. This sequence joins TRBV19 and TRBJ2-7; TRBD2 matches at 7 bases. V lost 4 bases and J lost 4; bases outside the gene matches: 7. In germline, CDR1 is LNHDA, CDR2 SQIVND (reference sequence). CDR3 length: 14 residues. For the CDR3, the DNA is TGTGCCAGTAGTAGGCGGGGGACTGGATACGAGCAGTACTTC. Its protein product is CASSRRGTGYEQYF.

The rearrangement joins TRBV7-3 to TRBJ2-2; possibly TRBD2 for D (6 bases). With 5 bases removed from V and 6 bases from J, the gap between germline ends came to 10 bases. The V gene's germline CDR1 is SGHTA and CDR2 FQGTGA. The CDR3 has 13 residues. CDR3 sequence reads: CASSGTSPGELFF. The CDR3, as DNA: TGTGCCAGCAGCGGAACTAGCCCCGGGGAGCTGTTTTTT.

The gene calls are TRBV18 and TRBJ2-5; D possibly corresponds to TRBD1 (6 bases). V was trimmed by 3 bases and J by 1 base, leaving 9 bases between them. CDR3 size: 14 residues. Germline V gene lookup returns CDR1 KGHSH and CDR2 LQKENI. The CDR3 spells CASSPGQPQETQYF. The CDR3 DNA reads TGTGCCAGCTCACCCGGACAGCCCCAAGAGACCCAGTACTTC. Together with reference TRBV18 and TRBJ2-5, the CDR3 gives the full variable domain: NAGVMQNPRHLVRRRGQEARLRCSPMKGHSHVYWYRQLPEEGLKFMVYLQKENIIDESGMPKERFSAEFPKEGPSILRIQQVVRGDSAAYFCASSPGQPQETQYFGPGTRLLVL.

Only a few counts were recorded for this clone. The chain links TRBV6-5 to TRBJ2-5; 8 positions agree with TRBD1. The J call may be in error: the DNA end matches TRBJ2-7 better. CDR3 length: 14 residues. The germline V gene has CDR1 MNHEY and CDR2 SVGAGI. The CDR3 DNA reads TGTGCCAGCAGTCGGACAGGGCCCACCTACGAGCAGTACTTC. Translating gives CASSRTGPTYEQYF.

In DNA form, the CDR3 reads TGTGCCAGCAGCTTATCTGTGTCCTCCTACGAGCAGTACTTC. This translates into CASSLSVSSYEQYF. The chain is built from TRBV7-3 and TRBJ2-7, with D unresolved. Germline CDR1 reads SGHTA; CDR2 reads FQGTGA. The CDR3 is made up of 14 amino acids. The V gene lost 2 bases and the J gene lost 0 bases, with 8 bases spanning the gap.

The V gene is TRBV2, the J gene TRBJ1-1; tentatively, D is TRBD1 (6 bases). CDR3 length equals 13 residues. Trimming removed 6 bases at V and 5 bases at J, with 13 bases between. Germline CDR1 is SNHLY and CDR2 is FYNNEI. The CDR3, as DNA: TGTGCCAGCAGGGGGGCAGCCAAGACTGAAGCTTTCTTT. It yields the protein CASRGAAKTEAFF.

The chain links TRBV6-1 to TRBJ1-1; 8 bases align to TRBD1. J gave up 4 bases and V 6 bases, and 7 bases lay outside the gene matches. The CDR3 is 14 residues long. Germline V lookup: CDR1 MNHNS, CDR2 SASEGT. This CDR3 reads CASRSTGAFTEAFF. The DNA for the CDR3 is TGTGCCAGCAGGTCGACAGGGGCCTTCACTGAAGCTTTCTTT.

This chain uses TRBV7-9 with TRBJ1-2; 9 nucleotides match TRBD1. J was trimmed by 5 bases and V by 3 bases; bases with no gene match: 10. CDR1 and CDR2 from the germline V gene are SEHNR and FQNEAQ (reference sequence). CDR3 size: 16 residues. CDR3 loop: CASSFSGGTGHYGYTF. CDR3 bases: TGTGCCAGCAGCTTTTCGGGCGGGACAGGGCATTATGGCTACACCTTC.

The chain combines TRBV6-1 with TRBJ1-5; tentative D call: TRBD1 (5 bases). Trimming removed 6 bases from V and 2 bases from J, with 14 bases in between. In germline, CDR1 is MNHNS, CDR2 SASEGT. There are 15 residues in the CDR3. This CDR3 reads CASREQGGGNQPQHF. The CDR3 bases are TGTGCCAGCAGGGAGCAGGGAGGCGGCAATCAGCCCCAGCATTTT.

Notes on this clone: Distinct nucleotide sequences in the sample also encode this CDR3. V is TRBV29-1 and J is TRBJ1-1; D not certain. CDR1 is SQVTM, CDR2 ANQGSEA, per germline. V lost 4 bases, J lost 4 bases, and 10 bases lay in between. The CDR3 has 12 amino acids. The CDR3, as DNA: TGCAGCGTTGCGGGATTGGGCACTGAAGCTTTCTTT. Its translation is CSVAGLGTEAFF.

The gene calls are TRBV10-3 and TRBJ2-3; 7 bases align to TRBD2. Looked up from germline, CDR1 is ENHRY and CDR2 is SYGVKD. J was trimmed by 0 bases and V by 6 bases; bases with no gene match: 9. The CDR3 length is 16 residues. For the CDR3, the DNA is TGTGCCATCAGATCGACTAGCTCTGCGAGCACAGATACGCAGTATTTT. Its translation is CAIRSTSSASTDTQYF.

The gene calls are TRBV7-2 and TRBJ1-5; 9 nucleotides line up with TRBD1. Germline V lookup: CDR1 SGHTA, CDR2 FQGNSA. After removal of 5 bases from V and 5 bases from J, the junction contained 4 bases not matched to a gene. CDR3 size: 14 residues. CDR3 sequence (DNA): TGTGCCAGCAGCCCCGGGACAGGGTATCAGCCCCAGCATTTT. Protein: CASSPGTGYQPQHF.

This clone was counted at least ten times. The rearrangement uses TRBV4-1 and TRBJ1-1; unclear D gene. Trimming pared 3 bases from V and 10 bases from J, leaving 15 bases between. Looked up from germline, CDR1 is MGHRA and CDR2 is YSYEKL. CDR3 length: 13 amino acids. The CDR3 region is CASSHPRSRGAFF. For the CDR3, the DNA is TGCGCCAGCAGCCACCCAAGGTCGAGAGGAGCTTTCTTT.